Reported below is one T cell receptor beta chain. The ends were cut back, 6 bases at V and 0 bases at J, with 14 bases in the middle. Germline lookup yields CDR1 MNHEY and CDR2 SMNVEV (reference sequence). The CDR3 runs to 16 residues. The sample is drawn from a study of T cell changes during pregnancy in multiple sclerosis. Generated by immunoSEQ multiplex PCR, the TCRdb table keeps only in-frame clones and is missing some. The data hold more than 10,000 clones, with roughly 90% observed a single time. The clonotype was recovered from a female donor in good health, enrolled as a control in a pregnancy study. V is TRBV27 and J is TRBJ1-4; no reliable D call. The material was CD8+ T cells from peripheral blood mononuclear cells, obtained after pregnancy. The CDR3 reads CASSPKGGATNEKLFF. CDR3 sequence (DNA): TGTGCCAGCAGCCCCAAAGGAGGTGCAACTAATGAAAAACTGTTTTTT.